Below, 9 T cell receptor beta chains from the same sample are listed, as sequenced in a study of T cells in women clearing cervical HPV infection. The protocol was immunoSEQ multiplex PCR, while the TCRdb copy is restricted to in-frame clones and leaves out a portion. This sample's table has 25,000 to 30,000 clones. The specimen was blood buffy coat. The receptors come from a woman between 18 and 70 years old with a cervical HPV16 infection that either progressed to CIN3+ or cleared (not recorded which).

About this clone: From the germline J gene comes the end of the CDR3, since the read stops 3 residues before it. The genes are TRBV30 and TRBJ2-3; 11 nucleotides align to TRBD2. The CDR3 loop spans 14 amino acids. Germline CDR1 reads GTSNPN; CDR2 reads SVGIG (reference sequence). CDR3 protein: CAWRLAGGQETQYF. The covered CDR3 bases are TGTGCCTGGAGGCTAGCGGGGGGCCAAGAGACG.

A remark on this clone: The CDR3 extends 3 residues past the end of the read, so its final part is completed from the germline J gene. The V and J genes are TRBV5-8 and TRBJ2-5; 10 nucleotides match TRBD1. The V segment lost 4 bases and the J segment 4 bases; nucleotides outside the gene matches: 7. The CDR3 is made up of 15 amino acids. Per the germline V gene, CDR1 is SGHTS and CDR2 is YDEGEE. The part of the CDR3 DNA that was read is TGTGCCAGCAGCCGCGTGACAGGGGGCATAGAGACC. Translating gives CASSRVTGGIET. The whole CDR3 region reads CASSRVTGGIETQYF.

As to this clone: Coverage ceases 3 residues before the CDR3 finishes, and the germline J gene fills in the end. The chain is built from TRBV20-1 and TRBJ1-1, with 7 nucleotides matching TRBD1. CDR1 is DFQATT, CDR2 SNEGSKA, per germline (reference sequence). The V gene end was trimmed by 7 bases and the J gene end by 1 base; junction bases not matched to a gene: 15. The CDR3 sequence is 16 residues long. The CDR3 spells CSVTTRGRGRNTEAFF. CDR3 DNA (partial): TGCAGTGTAACCACGAGGGGGAGGGGGCGGAACACTGAA.

The covered CDR3 bases are TGTGCCAGCAGCTTCGGAGGGGAGGTTGATAGGAAA. It specifies CASSFGGEVDRK. The whole CDR3 sequence is CASSFGGEVDRKAFF. The rearrangement links TRBV11-3 to TRBJ1-1, with a tentative D call TRBD1 (5 bases). The read ends 3 residues shy of where the CDR3 ends; the end is completed using the germline J gene. This CDR3 comprises 15 residues. Germline CDR1 and CDR2: SGHNT and YENEEA.

In regard to this clone: One junction end does not reproduce the germline sequence, and a read error may be involved. With the read ending 3 residues before the CDR3 end, the germline J gene is used to fill in that end. J is TRBJ1-5 and V is TRBV7-8, with D uncertain. The CDR3 consists of 16 residues. CDR1 SGHVS and CDR2 FQNEAQ come from the germline V gene. Partial CDR3 DNA: TGTGCCAACAGCTTGAACCAGGAGGTACACAATCAGCCC. It specifies CANSLNQEVHNQP. In full, the CDR3 is CANSLNQEVHNQPQHF.

In the case of this clone: The read ends 3 residues early relative to the CDR3; the germline J gene fills the gap. The chain employs TRBV19 and TRBJ2-3, with no clear D. The CDR3 covers 16 residues. CDR1 LNHDA and CDR2 SQIVND come from the germline V gene (reference sequence). V lost 4 bases and J lost 2, with 16 bases in between. CDR3 sequence reads: CASSTHPTLNTDTQYF. The sequenced CDR3 bases are TGTGCCAGTAGTACTCATCCTACGTTAAACACAGATACG.

As to this clone: The sequence runs out 3 residues before the end of the CDR3; the remainder is reconstructed from the germline J gene. This chain uses TRBV11-3 with TRBJ2-3; 10 positions agree with TRBD1. The germline CDR1 and CDR2 sequences are SGHNT and YENEEA. The CDR3 spans 15 residues. The DNA read from the CDR3 is TGTGCCAGCAGCTGGGACAGGGGCAAAGGGGAGACG. Protein product: CASSWDRGKGET. The full CDR3 protein is CASSWDRGKGETQYF.

A remark on this clone: Read coverage stops 3 residues before the CDR3 terminus; the germline J gene supplies the remainder. V gene TRBV5-1 combines with J gene TRBJ2-7, with a possible D match to TRBD2 (5 bases). With 6 bases removed from V and 4 bases from J, the gap between germline ends came to 11 bases. In germline, CDR1 is SGHRS, CDR2 YFSETQ. The CDR3 length is 12 residues. CDR3 DNA (partial): TGCGCCAGCAACCAAGCGGATTACGAG. Amino acid sequence: CASNQADYE. The full CDR3 is CASNQADYEQYF.

Details on this clone: The read ends 3 residues shy of where the CDR3 ends; the end is completed using the germline J gene. The chain combines TRBV5-1 with TRBJ1-2, with 7 bases lining up with TRBD1. The V and J ends lost 5 bases and 1 base, in that order; junction bases with no gene match: 14. The CDR3 totals 17 residues. Per germline, CDR1 SGHRS and CDR2 YFSETQ. The sequenced CDR3 bases are TGCGCCAGCAGGACACTAGAATCGGGACAGAGTAACTATGGC. Its protein product is CASRTLESGQSNYG. The CDR3 in full is CASRTLESGQSNYGYTF. The entire variable domain, with the rest obtained from reference TRBV5-1 and TRBJ1-2, is as follows: KAGVTQTPRYLIKTRGQQVTLSCSPISGHRSVSWYQQTPGQGLQFLFEYFSETQRNKGNFPGRFSGRQFSNSRSEMNVSTLELGDSALYLCASRTLESGQSNYGYTFGSGTRLTVV.